These 8 T cell receptor beta chains originate from one sample sequenced in a study of T cells after yellow fever vaccination. TCRdb re-derived calls from the 5' RACE reads in MiXCR, one entry per CDR3 protein. The table includes just under 600,000 distinct CDR3 sequences, less than 15% detected once. The material sequenced was PBMCs, taken on the day of the yellow fever booster vaccination. All receptors come from a man under 40 who received the YFV17D yellow fever vaccine.

The V and J genes are TRBV27 and TRBJ2-5, with 7 bases fitting TRBD1. V trimming: 5 bases; J trimming: 6 bases; junction bases outside the gene matches: 6. Germline CDR1 is MNHEY and CDR2 is SMNVEV (reference sequence). CDR3 length: 13 residues. CDR3 nucleotide sequence: TGTGCCAGCAGTAACTTGGACAGGAAGACCCAGTACTTC. It codes for CASSNLDRKTQYF.

The table lists this clonotype with many counts. The chain employs TRBV11-3 and TRBJ1-1; a weak D match, TRBD1 (5 bases). This CDR3 region has 15 residues. V lost 7 bases to trimming and J lost 5 bases, with 20 bases between them. Germline V gives CDR1 SGHNT, CDR2 YENEEA. This chain's CDR3 is CASTPLRGEGTEAFF. The DNA of the CDR3 is TGTGCCAGCACCCCTCTACGGGGGGAGGGGACTGAAGCTTTCTTT.

This clonotype was seen more than once but under ten times. CDR3 residues: CASSLSSGTSGKQYF. CDR3 bases: TGTGCCAGCAGCCTTTCATCCGGGACTAGCGGGAAGCAGTACTTC. The V and J genes are TRBV13 and TRBJ2-7; the match to TRBD2 covers 13 bases. This CDR3 is 15 amino acids long. Trimming at V came to 5 bases and at J to 8 bases, leaving 9 bases not matched to a gene. CDR1 is PRHDT, CDR2 FYEKMQ, per germline (reference sequence). Based on the CDR3 plus reference TRBV13 and TRBJ2-7, the full variable domain is AAGVIQSPRHLIKEKRETATLKCYPIPRHDTVYWYQQGPGQDPQFLISFYEKMQSDKGSIPDRFSAQQFSDYHSELNMSSLELGDSALYFCASSLSSGTSGKQYFGPGTRLTVT.

The chain has TRBV3-1 and TRBJ1-1; D is unresolved. This CDR3 spans 13 amino acids. Trimming pared 0 bases from V and 4 bases from J, leaving 6 bases between. In germline, CDR1 is LGHDT, CDR2 YNNKEL (reference sequence). The CDR3 is CASSQEYPTEAFF. The CDR3 DNA reads TGTGCCAGCAGCCAAGAATATCCCACTGAAGCTTTCTTT.

This clonotype occurred a few times. The chain recombines TRBV20-1 with TRBJ1-2; no definite D call. The CDR3 is 13 residues long. Trimming removed 3 bases from V and 3 bases from J, with 11 bases in between. The germline V gene encodes CDR1 DFQATT and CDR2 SNEGSKA (reference sequence). The CDR3 DNA is TGCAGTGCTAGCGACCTTCGCCACTATGGCTACACCTTC. It specifies CSASDLRHYGYTF.

Concerning this clonotype: Since no conserved phenylalanine or tryptophan closes the CDR3, a read error is the likely cause. The V gene is TRBV20-1, the J gene TRBJ2-2; possible D gene TRBD2, 6 bases. Deletions cut 2 bases from V and 7 bases from J, with 20 bases between. Germline CDR1 is DFQATT and CDR2 is SNEGSKA (reference sequence). CDR3 length: 16 amino acids. CDR3 in amino acids: CSARTGTGEVSGELFL. CDR3 nucleotide sequence: TGCAGTGCTAGAACTGGAACGGGAGAAGTCAGCGGGGAGCTGTTTTTG.

This chain uses TRBV7-2 with TRBJ2-7; D is undetermined. The CDR3 is 12 residues long. CDR1 is SGHTA, CDR2 FQGNSA, per germline. Trimming removed 5 bases from V and 6 bases from J, with 11 bases in between. The CDR3 region has the DNA TGTGCCAGCAGCCCCTCCCTGGCCGAGCAGTACTTC. The encoded protein is CASSPSLAEQYF. The variable domain in full, with the rest retrieved from reference TRBV7-2 and TRBJ2-7, is GAGVSQSPSNKVTEKGKDVELRCDPISGHTALYWYRQSLGQGLEFLIYFQGNSAPDKSGLPSDRFSAERTGGSVSTLTIQRTQQEDSAVYLCASSPSLAEQYFGPGTRLTVT.

This clonotype showed up just a few times. The chain joins TRBV9 to TRBJ2-3; D gene uncertain. The CDR3 is 13 residues long. Germline CDR1 SGDLS, CDR2 YYNGEE. The V and J ends lost 5 bases and 2 bases respectively, with 9 bases between them. CDR3 sequence reads: CASSQDPTDTQYF. CDR3 coding DNA: TGTGCCAGCAGTCAGGACCCCACAGATACGCAGTATTTT. Full variable domain (outside the CDR3, taken from reference TRBV9 and TRBJ2-3): DSGVTQTPKHLITATGQRVTLRCSPRSGDLSVYWYQQSLDQGLQFLIQYYNGEERAKGNILERFSAQQFPDLHSELNLSSLELGDSALYFCASSQDPTDTQYFGPGTRLTVL.